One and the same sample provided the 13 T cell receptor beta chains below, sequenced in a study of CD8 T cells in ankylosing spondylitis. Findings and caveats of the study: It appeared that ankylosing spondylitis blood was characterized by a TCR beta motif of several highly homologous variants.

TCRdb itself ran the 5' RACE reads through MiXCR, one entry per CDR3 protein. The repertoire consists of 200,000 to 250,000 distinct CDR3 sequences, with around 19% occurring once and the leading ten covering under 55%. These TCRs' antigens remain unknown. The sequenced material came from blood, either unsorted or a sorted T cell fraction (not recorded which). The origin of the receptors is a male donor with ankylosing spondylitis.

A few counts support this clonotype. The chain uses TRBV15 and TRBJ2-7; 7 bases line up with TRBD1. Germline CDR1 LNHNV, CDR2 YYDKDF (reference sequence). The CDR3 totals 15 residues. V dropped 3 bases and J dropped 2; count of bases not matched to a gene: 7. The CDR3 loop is CATSSYSGQTYEQYF. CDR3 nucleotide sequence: TGTGCCACCAGCAGTTATTCGGGACAGACCTACGAGCAGTACTTC.

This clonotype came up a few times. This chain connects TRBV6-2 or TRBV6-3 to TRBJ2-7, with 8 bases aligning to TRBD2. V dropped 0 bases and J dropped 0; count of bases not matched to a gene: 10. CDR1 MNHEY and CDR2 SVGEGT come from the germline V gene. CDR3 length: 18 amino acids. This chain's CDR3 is CASSYSPQLAERSYEQYF. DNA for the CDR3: TGTGCCAGCAGTTACTCCCCCCAACTAGCGGAGCGCTCCTACGAGCAGTACTTC.

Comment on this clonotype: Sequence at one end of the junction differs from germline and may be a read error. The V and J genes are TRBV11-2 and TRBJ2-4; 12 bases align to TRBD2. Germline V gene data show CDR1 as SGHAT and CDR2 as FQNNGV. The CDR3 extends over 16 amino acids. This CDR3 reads CASSLTSGGYTDIRYF. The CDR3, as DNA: TGTGCCAGCAGCTTGACTAGCGGGGGCTACACGGACATTCGGTACTTC.

DNA of the CDR3: TGTGCCAGCAGTTACTCCACTAGCGGCAGATCCTACGAGCAGTACTTC. Translated: CASSYSTSGRSYEQYF. The rearrangement links TRBV6-5 to TRBJ2-7, with 8 bases fitting TRBD2. CDR3 length: 16 amino acids. Germline V lookup: CDR1 MNHEY, CDR2 SVGAGI. V dropped 0 bases and J dropped 1; count of bases not matched to a gene: 5.

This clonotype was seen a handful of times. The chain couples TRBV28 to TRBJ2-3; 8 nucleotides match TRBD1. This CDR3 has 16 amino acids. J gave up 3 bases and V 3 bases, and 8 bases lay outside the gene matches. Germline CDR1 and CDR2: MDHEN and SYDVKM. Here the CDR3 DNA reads TGTGCCAGCAGTTTCCAGGGGGCTAGTTGGACAGATACGCAGTATTTT. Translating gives CASSFQGASWTDTQYF.

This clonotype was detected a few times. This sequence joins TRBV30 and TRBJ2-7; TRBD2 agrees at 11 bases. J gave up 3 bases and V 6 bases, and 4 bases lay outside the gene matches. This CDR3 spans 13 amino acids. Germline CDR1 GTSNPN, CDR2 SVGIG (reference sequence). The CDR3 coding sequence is TGTGCCTGCGAGGGGACTAGCGGCTACGAGCAGTACTTC. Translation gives CACEGTSGYEQYF.

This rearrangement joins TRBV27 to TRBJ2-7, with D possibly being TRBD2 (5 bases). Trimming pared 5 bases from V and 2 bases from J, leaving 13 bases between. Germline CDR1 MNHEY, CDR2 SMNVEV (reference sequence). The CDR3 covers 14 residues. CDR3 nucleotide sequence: TGTGCCAGCAGTCTTGGCGGGCGCGCCTACGAGCAGTACTTC. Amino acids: CASSLGGRAYEQYF.

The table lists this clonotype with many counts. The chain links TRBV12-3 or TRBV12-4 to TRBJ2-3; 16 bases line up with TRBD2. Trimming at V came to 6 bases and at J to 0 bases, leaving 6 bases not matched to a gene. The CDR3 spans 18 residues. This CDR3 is CASSSGTSGRASTDTQYF. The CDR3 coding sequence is TGTGCCAGCAGCTCAGGGACTAGCGGGAGGGCGAGCACAGATACGCAGTATTTT.

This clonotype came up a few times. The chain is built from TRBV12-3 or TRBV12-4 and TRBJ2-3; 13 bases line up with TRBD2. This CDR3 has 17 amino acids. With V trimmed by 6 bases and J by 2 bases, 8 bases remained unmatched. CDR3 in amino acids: CASREGLAGRDTDTQYF. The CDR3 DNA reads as TGTGCCAGCAGGGAGGGACTAGCGGGAAGAGACACAGATACGCAGTATTTT.

CDR3 DNA: TGTGCCAGCAGTCTAGGGGGGATGAGGGAGCAGTACTTC. Protein product: CASSLGGMREQYF. The chain couples TRBV27 to TRBJ2-7; tentatively, D is TRBD1 or TRBD2 (6 bases each). CDR1 MNHEY and CDR2 SMNVEV come from the germline V gene (reference sequence). V was trimmed by 5 bases and J by 7 bases, leaving 15 bases between them. There are 13 residues in the CDR3.

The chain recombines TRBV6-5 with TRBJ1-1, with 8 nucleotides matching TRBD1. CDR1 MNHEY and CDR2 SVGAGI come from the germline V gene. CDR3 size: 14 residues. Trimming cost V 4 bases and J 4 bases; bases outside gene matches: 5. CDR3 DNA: TGTGCCAGCAGTTCAGGGGGCTGGGGCACTGAAGCTTTCTTT. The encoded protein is CASSSGGWGTEAFF.

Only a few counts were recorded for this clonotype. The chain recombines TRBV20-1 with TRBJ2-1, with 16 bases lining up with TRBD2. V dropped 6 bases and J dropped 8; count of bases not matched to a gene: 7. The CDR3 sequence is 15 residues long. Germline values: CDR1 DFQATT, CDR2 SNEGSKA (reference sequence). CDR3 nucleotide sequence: TGCAGTGCCCCGGGACTAGCGGGGGGGCGGGATGAGCAGTTCTTC. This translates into CSAPGLAGGRDEQFF.

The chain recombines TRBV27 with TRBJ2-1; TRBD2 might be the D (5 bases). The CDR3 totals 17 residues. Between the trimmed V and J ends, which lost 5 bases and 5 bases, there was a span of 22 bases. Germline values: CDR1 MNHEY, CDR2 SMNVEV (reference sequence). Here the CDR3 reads CASSHIAPPGPHNEQFF. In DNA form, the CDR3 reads TGTGCCAGCAGTCACATAGCGCCCCCGGGCCCCCACAATGAGCAGTTCTTC.